A selection of T cell receptor beta chains follows, all from one sample in a study of blood T cell repertoires in COVID-19. Some clones are missing from TCRdb's copy, which holds only in-frame ones; the method was immunoSEQ multiplex PCR. The data contain around 300,000 clones, around nine tenths of them singletons. Sequenced sample: PBMCs or T cells enriched from blood (not recorded which). The receptors derive from a woman aged 18-30 years who had recovered from COVID-19. CDR3s include the opening cysteine and the closing phenylalanine or tryptophan. Each record gives: V gene, J gene, clone size, D gene, CDR3 DNA, CDR3 protein. A D gene is named only where the DNA matches it firmly. Expanded clones get a size class; other rows say once, few or many, or leave the size out.

V gene: TRBV11-2
J gene: TRBJ2-7
clone size: once
D gene: NA
CDR3 DNA: TGTGCCAGCAGCCCCTGGGGGACTCCCGCCAACGAGCAGTACTTC
CDR3 protein: CASSPWGTPANEQYF

V gene: TRBV11-2
J gene: TRBJ2-3
clone size: NA
D gene: NA
CDR3 DNA: TGTGCCAGCAGCCCACAGAATACGCAGTATTTT
CDR3 protein: CASSPQNTQYF

V gene: TRBV18
J gene: TRBJ1-2
clone size: NA
D gene: NA
CDR3 DNA: TGTGCCAGCTCACCACAAGGGGGCTATGGCTACACCTTC
CDR3 protein: CASSPQGGYGYTF

V gene: TRBV29-1
J gene: TRBJ1-2
clone size: NA
D gene: NA
CDR3 DNA: TGCAGCGTTGAAACGGGGTCAGACTATGGCTACACCTTC
CDR3 protein: CSVETGSDYGYTF

V gene: TRBV27
J gene: TRBJ2-4
clone size: NA
D gene: TRBD1
CDR3 DNA: TGTGCCAGCAAACGGACAGGGGTGACAAACATTCAGTACTTC
CDR3 protein: CASKRTGVTNIQYF

V gene: TRBV30
J gene: TRBJ2-5
clone size: once
D gene: NA
CDR3 DNA: TGTGCCTGGAGGACTAGGGGAGAGACCCAGTACTTC
CDR3 protein: CAWRTRGETQYF

V gene: TRBV7-3
J gene: TRBJ2-2
clone size: NA
D gene: TRBD2
CDR3 DNA: TGTGCCAGCAGACCCGGGAGGGCGGGAGGCACCGGGGAGCTGTTTTTT
CDR3 protein: CASRPGRAGGTGELFF

V gene: TRBV30
J gene: TRBJ1-2
clone size: few
D gene: NA
CDR3 DNA: TGTGCCTGGAGTGCGGAACAGGGCTATGGCTACACCTTC
CDR3 protein: CAWSAEQGYGYTF

V gene: TRBV6-1
J gene: TRBJ1-2
clone size: NA
D gene: NA
CDR3 DNA: TGTGCCAGCAGTGAACACTTCTACCTTGGCTACACCTTC
CDR3 protein: CASSEHFYLGYTF

V gene: TRBV28
J gene: TRBJ2-7
clone size: NA
D gene: NA
CDR3 DNA: TGTGCCAGCAGTTCATTTGGCGGGAAGAATAACGAGCAGTACTTC
CDR3 protein: CASSSFGGKNNEQYF

V gene: TRBV5-1
J gene: TRBJ2-6
clone size: NA
D gene: TRBD1
CDR3 DNA: TGCGCCAGCAGCTCTTCCGGGACAGGGGGAGGCTCTGGGGCCAACGTCCTGACTTTC
CDR3 protein: CASSSSGTGGGSGANVLTF

V gene: TRBV7-8
J gene: TRBJ2-1
clone size: NA
D gene: NA
CDR3 DNA: TGTGCCAGCAGCTTGACATCCCGGGATAACAATGAGCAGTTCTTC
CDR3 protein: CASSLTSRDNNEQFF

V gene: TRBV4-1
J gene: TRBJ2-7
clone size: NA
D gene: NA
CDR3 DNA: TGCGCCAGCAGCCAAGATGAGGGATCCGAAGAGCAGTACTTC
CDR3 protein: CASSQDEGSEEQYF

V gene: TRBV5-4
J gene: TRBJ2-1
clone size: NA
D gene: TRBD2
CDR3 DNA: TGTGCCAGCAGCAAGTGGACTAGCGGGAGTGATGAGCAGTTCTTC
CDR3 protein: CASSKWTSGSDEQFF

V gene: TRBV6-5
J gene: TRBJ1-1
clone size: once
D gene: TRBD1
CDR3 DNA: TGTGCCAGCAGTTACTCGGGGACAGAAATTGAAGCTTTCTTT
CDR3 protein: CASSYSGTEIEAFF

V gene: TRBV19
J gene: TRBJ2-7
clone size: NA
D gene: TRBD1
CDR3 DNA: TGTGCCATTCCAGATAAGGACAGGGAAAACAACGAGCAGTACTTC
CDR3 protein: CAIPDKDRENNEQYF

V gene: TRBV18
J gene: TRBJ2-4
clone size: NA
D gene: NA
CDR3 DNA: TGTGCCAGCTCACTAGATTTAGCCAAAAACATTCAGTACTTC
CDR3 protein: CASSLDLAKNIQYF

V gene: TRBV5-1
J gene: TRBJ2-3
clone size: once
D gene: NA
CDR3 DNA: TGCGCCAGCAGCTTATCAGGGAACCCAGATACGCAGTATTTT
CDR3 protein: CASSLSGNPDTQYF

V gene: TRBV6-2/TRBV6-3
J gene: TRBJ2-3
clone size: NA
D gene: TRBD2
CDR3 DNA: TGTGCCAGCAGTTACGGATTGGGAGGCGGGAGAAGGTTAGGAGATACGCAGTATTTT
CDR3 protein: CASSYGLGGGRRLGDTQYF

V gene: TRBV6-5
J gene: TRBJ1-2
clone size: NA
D gene: NA
CDR3 DNA: TGTGCCAGCAGTTCATGGAGCTATGGCTACACCTTC
CDR3 protein: CASSSWSYGYTF

V gene: TRBV15
J gene: TRBJ1-1
clone size: NA
D gene: TRBD1
CDR3 DNA: TGTGCCACCAGCAGAGATTACCCGGGACAGGGGGATACTGAAGCTTTCTTT
CDR3 protein: CATSRDYPGQGDTEAFF

V gene: TRBV4-3
J gene: TRBJ1-1
clone size: NA
D gene: NA
CDR3 DNA: TGCGCCAGCAGCCAAAGTATTGGCAGGTCTACGAACACTGAAGCTTTCTTT
CDR3 protein: CASSQSIGRSTNTEAFF

V gene: TRBV4-3
J gene: TRBJ1-2
clone size: NA
D gene: NA
CDR3 DNA: TGCGCCAGCAGCCATAAGGCAGGGGCGGATGGCTATGGCTACACCTTC
CDR3 protein: CASSHKAGADGYGYTF

V gene: TRBV15
J gene: TRBJ2-1
clone size: NA
D gene: TRBD2
CDR3 DNA: TGTGCCACCAGCGAACGGCCGGGACTAGCGGGACCCCACAATGAGCAGTTCTTC
CDR3 protein: CATSERPGLAGPHNEQFF

V gene: TRBV30
J gene: TRBJ2-5
clone size: NA
D gene: NA
CDR3 DNA: TGTGCCTGGACGCGGGGGCCGCAAGAGACCCAGTACTTC
CDR3 protein: CAWTRGPQETQYF

V gene: TRBV5-1
J gene: TRBJ1-1
clone size: NA
D gene: NA
CDR3 DNA: TGCGCCAGCTGCTCAGGGAACACTGAAGCTTTCTTT
CDR3 protein: CASCSGNTEAFF

V gene: TRBV27
J gene: TRBJ1-4
clone size: NA
D gene: TRBD1
CDR3 DNA: TGTGCCAGCAGTAGACAGGGGGCGCTCGCCGGGGATGAAAAACTGTTTTTT
CDR3 protein: CASSRQGALAGDEKLFF

V gene: TRBV27
J gene: TRBJ2-7
clone size: once
D gene: NA
CDR3 DNA: TGTGCCAGCAGTTTAGAGTTTGCAGGCGCCTCATCCGTGTACGAGCAGTACTTC
CDR3 protein: CASSLEFAGASSVYEQYF

V gene: TRBV19
J gene: TRBJ2-3
clone size: once
D gene: TRBD2
CDR3 DNA: TGTGCCAGTAGTCTGGGCGGGAGGGCCTCAGATACGCAGTATTTT
CDR3 protein: CASSLGGRASDTQYF

V gene: TRBV30
J gene: TRBJ2-7
clone size: NA
D gene: NA
CDR3 DNA: TGTGCCTGGGGAGGGGAGACAGGGTATTCCTACGAGCAGTACTTC
CDR3 protein: CAWGGETGYSYEQYF

V gene: TRBV7-9
J gene: TRBJ1-2
clone size: NA
D gene: TRBD1
CDR3 DNA: TGTGCCAGCAGCTTAGCGGGACAGGGTCACTATGGCTACACCTTC
CDR3 protein: CASSLAGQGHYGYTF

V gene: TRBV5-1
J gene: TRBJ2-5
clone size: NA
D gene: TRBD2
CDR3 DNA: TGCGCCAGCAGTAGGAGCGGGAACCAAGAGACCCAGTACTTC
CDR3 protein: CASSRSGNQETQYF

V gene: TRBV9
J gene: TRBJ2-3
clone size: NA
D gene: NA
CDR3 DNA: TGTGCCAGCAGCCCCACTAGCACAGATACGCAGTATTTT
CDR3 protein: CASSPTSTDTQYF

V gene: TRBV5-8
J gene: TRBJ1-3
clone size: NA
D gene: NA
CDR3 DNA: TGTGCCAGCACAACCCCGGGATCAGCCTCTTCCAGGAACACCATATATTTT
CDR3 protein: CASTTPGSASSRNTIYF

V gene: TRBV3-1/TRBV3-2
J gene: TRBJ2-5
clone size: NA
D gene: NA
CDR3 DNA: TGTGCCAGCAGCCAAGTCGGGACCCAGTACTTC
CDR3 protein: CASSQVGTQYF

V gene: TRBV5-1
J gene: TRBJ1-1
clone size: NA
D gene: NA
CDR3 DNA: TGCGCCAGCAGCACAACAGTGAACACTGAAGCTTTCTTT
CDR3 protein: CASSTTVNTEAFF

V gene: TRBV5-1
J gene: TRBJ1-3
clone size: NA
D gene: TRBD1
CDR3 DNA: TGCGCCAGCAGAGCGACAGGGTTGGGTGGAAACACCATATATTTT
CDR3 protein: CASRATGLGGNTIYF

V gene: TRBV29-1
J gene: TRBJ1-2
clone size: NA
D gene: NA
CDR3 DNA: TGCAGCGTTGATCCCGGGACTTCTAACTATGGCTACACCTTC
CDR3 protein: CSVDPGTSNYGYTF

V gene: TRBV19
J gene: TRBJ1-5
clone size: NA
D gene: TRBD1
CDR3 DNA: TGTGCCAGTAGTATAGGGGACAGGGGAAGGGGCAATCAGCCCCAGCATTTT
CDR3 protein: CASSIGDRGRGNQPQHF

V gene: TRBV20-1
J gene: TRBJ1-1
clone size: many
D gene: NA
CDR3 DNA: TGCAGTGCCTATCATGACACTGAAGCTTTCTTT
CDR3 protein: CSAYHDTEAFF

V gene: TRBV28
J gene: TRBJ2-3
clone size: NA
D gene: NA
CDR3 DNA: TGTGCCAGCAGTTTATCCACACCCCATACGCAGTATTTT
CDR3 protein: CASSLSTPHTQYF

V gene: TRBV5-1
J gene: TRBJ2-1
clone size: NA
D gene: NA
CDR3 DNA: TGCGCCAGCAGCTTGGAAGGGACAACCAACAATGAGCAGTTCTTC
CDR3 protein: CASSLEGTTNNEQFF

V gene: TRBV18
J gene: TRBJ1-2
clone size: NA
D gene: NA
CDR3 DNA: TGTGCCAGCTCACAGGGAGGGAACTATGGCTACACCTTC
CDR3 protein: CASSQGGNYGYTF

V gene: TRBV3-1/TRBV3-2
J gene: TRBJ2-5
clone size: NA
D gene: TRBD2
CDR3 DNA: TGTGCCAGCACCCACAGCGGGGGTGGGGAGACCCAGTACTTC
CDR3 protein: CASTHSGGGETQYF

V gene: TRBV6-5
J gene: TRBJ2-3
clone size: NA
D gene: TRBD2
CDR3 DNA: TGTGCCAGCAGCCGCATGGGCGAGGGAGGGGATACGCAGTATTTT
CDR3 protein: CASSRMGEGGDTQYF

V gene: TRBV30
J gene: TRBJ1-1
clone size: few
D gene: NA
CDR3 DNA: TGTGCCAGTAATTGGGAGACTGAAGCTTTCTTT
CDR3 protein: CASNWETEAFF

V gene: TRBV11-3
J gene: TRBJ1-1
clone size: NA
D gene: NA
CDR3 DNA: TGTGCCAGCAGCTTTTGGGAGGACCAGAACACTGAAGCTTTCTTT
CDR3 protein: CASSFWEDQNTEAFF

V gene: TRBV5-4
J gene: TRBJ1-2
clone size: NA
D gene: NA
CDR3 DNA: TGTGCCAGCAGCCCAGGGATGGGTGGCTACACCTTC
CDR3 protein: CASSPGMGGYTF

V gene: TRBV4-2
J gene: TRBJ2-1
clone size: NA
D gene: NA
CDR3 DNA: TGTGCCAGCAGCCAAGATGGCGTGAGGGTCAATGAGCAGTTCTTC
CDR3 protein: CASSQDGVRVNEQFF